Following are 28 T cell receptor beta chains from one sample sequenced in a study of blood T cell repertoires in COVID-19. Libraries were prepared by immunoSEQ multiplex PCR; TCRdb keeps only in-frame clonotypes and omits some of them. The table includes tens of thousands of clones, about three quarters detected once. Sequencing was carried out using peripheral blood. Every receptor here comes from a man between 65 and 85 years old with active or convalescent COVID-19.

This chain uses TRBV7-2 with TRBJ1-6; D unresolved. CDR1 is SGHTA and CDR2 is FQGNSA in the germline V gene. V lost 5 bases, J lost 8 bases, and 16 bases lay in between. This CDR3 region has 15 residues. CDR3 DNA: TGTGCCAGCAGCCCAGGTCGAGTTGGCGATTCACCCCTCCACTTT. Translated, it gives CASSPGRVGDSPLHF.

V usage is TRBV28 and J usage is TRBJ2-2; D may be TRBD1 (6 bases). The germline V gene encodes CDR1 MDHEN and CDR2 SYDVKM. The CDR3 runs to 15 residues. With 6 bases removed from V and 1 base from J, the gap between germline ends came to 12 bases. The CDR3 loop reads CASRTGQLNTGELFF. The CDR3 DNA is TGTGCCAGCAGGACAGGACAATTGAACACCGGGGAGCTGTTTTTT.

V usage is TRBV6-5 and J usage is TRBJ1-5; the D is unclear. This CDR3 spans 13 amino acids. Germline loops: CDR1 MNHEY, CDR2 SVGAGI. V lost 2 bases and J 5 bases, leaving 7 bases between the germline ends. The CDR3 region is CASSYGPYQPQHF. The CDR3 region has the DNA TGTGCCAGCAGTTACGGGCCCTATCAGCCCCAGCATTTT.

V and J are TRBV11-2 and TRBJ2-1; 7 positions match TRBD2. Per germline, CDR1 SGHAT and CDR2 FQNNGV. The trim removed 0 bases at V and 8 bases at J, leaving 10 bases unmatched. The length of the CDR3 is 16 residues. In DNA form, the CDR3 reads TGTGCCAGCAGCTTAGAACCGGGGGGAGCTTGGGATGAGCAGTTCTTC. This translates into CASSLEPGGAWDEQFF.

The chain recombines TRBV7-6 with TRBJ1-5, with a weak D call TRBD1 (6 bases). The germline V gene encodes CDR1 SGHVS and CDR2 FNYEAQ. The germline V and J ends were trimmed by 1 base and 6 bases, with 7 bases remaining between them. CDR3 length equals 13 residues. CDR3 nucleotides: TGTGCCAGCAGCTTAGGGGGGCCTCAGCCCCAGCATTTT. Translated: CASSLGGPQPQHF.

J is TRBJ2-4 and V is TRBV30; D is ambiguous. CDR3 length: 11 residues. Germline CDR1 GTSNPN, CDR2 SVGIG (reference sequence). The V end was cut by 6 bases, the J end by 7 bases, with 10 bases between. CDR3 sequence: CACIGRNIQYF. CDR3 nucleotides: TGTGCCTGTATTGGCAGGAACATTCAGTACTTC.

The V gene is TRBV28, the J gene TRBJ1-2, with 7 bases aligning to TRBD1. The V gene end was trimmed by 7 bases and the J gene end by 6 bases; junction bases not matched to a gene: 11. CDR3 length equals 14 residues. The germline V gene encodes CDR1 MDHEN and CDR2 SYDVKM. Written as DNA, the CDR3 is TGTGCCAGCACTGTCGACAGGGAGTATGATGGCTACACCTTC. It translates to CASTVDREYDGYTF.

This clone has more than one count but fewer than ten. The chain is built from TRBV5-1 and TRBJ2-5; D not certain. The CDR3 runs to 13 residues. CDR1 is SGHRS, CDR2 YFSETQ, per germline. V lost 1 base and J 7 bases, leaving 11 bases between the germline ends. The CDR3 DNA is TGCGCCAGCAGCTTGCTTTGGTCGGGGACCCAGTACTTC. Translating gives CASSLLWSGTQYF.

This clone is classed as medium-sized (0.01 to 0.1%). The V call is TRBV30, the J call TRBJ1-1; D is unresolved. CDR3 length: 14 residues. Germline lookup yields CDR1 GTSNPN and CDR2 SVGIG (reference sequence). Trimming left V 3 bases short and J 3 bases short, with 14 bases between. The CDR3 sequence is CAWRKEDRDTEAFF. CDR3 in DNA: TGTGCCTGGAGGAAGGAGGATCGGGACACTGAAGCTTTCTTT.

The rearrangement links TRBV4-1 to TRBJ2-4, with D perhaps matching TRBD1 (6 bases). This CDR3 region has 13 residues. V was cut by 1 base and J by 9 bases, with 10 bases left in between. Per germline, CDR1 MGHRA and CDR2 YSYEKL. The CDR3 bases are TGCGCCAGCAGCCAAGTCCTAGGGGGCATTCAGTACTTC. It is translated as CASSQVLGGIQYF.

This chain links TRBV28 with TRBJ1-6; 7 positions match TRBD1. V lost 6 bases and J lost 7; bases outside the gene matches: 6. The CDR3 loop spans 14 amino acids. Germline V gives CDR1 MDHEN, CDR2 SYDVKM. CDR3 amino acids: CASRRGGANSPLHF. The CDR3 region has the DNA TGTGCCAGCAGGAGAGGGGGCGCGAATTCACCCCTCCACTTT.

The chain combines TRBV7-9 with TRBJ2-3; the D is unclear. The V end was cut by 4 bases, the J end by 2 bases, with 25 bases between. Per germline, CDR1 SEHNR and CDR2 FQNEAQ (reference sequence). The CDR3 has 19 residues. CDR3 sequence reads: CASSSTQPTPAHLTDTQYF. For the CDR3, the DNA is TGTGCCAGCAGCTCTACTCAACCTACCCCTGCCCACCTCACAGATACGCAGTATTTT.

The chain is built from TRBV6-1 and TRBJ2-1; 9 positions match TRBD2. The CDR3 runs to 15 residues. The V segment lost 2 bases and the J segment 6 bases; nucleotides outside the gene matches: 5. CDR1 MNHNS and CDR2 SASEGT come from the germline V gene. CDR3 nucleotide sequence: TGTGCCAGCAGTGAATTAATAGCGGGGGCCAATGAGCAGTTCTTC. Encoded protein: CASSELIAGANEQFF.

V usage is TRBV5-1 and J usage is TRBJ1-2, with 7 bases lining up with TRBD1. Trimming at V came to 5 bases and at J to 4 bases, leaving 8 bases not matched to a gene. The germline V gene has CDR1 SGHRS and CDR2 YFSETQ. The CDR3 has 14 residues. The chain's CDR3 is CASSRGDSGYGYTF. The CDR3 bases are TGCGCCAGCAGTAGGGGGGACAGTGGCTATGGCTACACCTTC.

The CDR3: CSASRQARDEQYF. The CDR3, as DNA: TGCAGTGCTAGTAGACAGGCCAGGGACGAGCAGTACTTC. This chain uses TRBV20-1 with TRBJ2-7, with TRBD1 as a possible D gene (6 bases). The germline CDR1 and CDR2 sequences are DFQATT and SNEGSKA (reference sequence). This CDR3 contains 13 residues. Trimming stripped 3 bases from V and 5 bases from J, with 14 bases between.

V and J are TRBV6-4 and TRBJ1-5; D is possibly TRBD1 (6 bases). Germline values: CDR1 MRHNA, CDR2 SNTAGT. V shed 7 bases and J shed 6 bases, with 10 bases lying between them. The CDR3 has 12 amino acids. The CDR3 DNA reads TGTGCCAGCAACACAGGGACTCAGCCCCAGCATTTT. Translation gives CASNTGTQPQHF.

The chain uses TRBV27 and TRBJ2-6; TRBD1 matches 7 bases. In germline, CDR1 is MNHEY, CDR2 SMNVEV (reference sequence). V dropped 4 bases and J dropped 2; count of bases not matched to a gene: 2. CDR3 size: 15 residues. CDR3 in amino acids: CASSSTGTGANVLTF. In DNA, the CDR3 is TGTGCCAGCAGTTCGACAGGGACTGGGGCCAACGTCCTGACTTTC. The entire variable domain, with the rest obtained from reference TRBV27 and TRBJ2-6, is as follows: EAQVTQNPRYLITVTGKKLTVTCSQNMNHEYMSWYRQDPGLGLRQIYYSMNVEVTDKGDVPEGYKVSRKEKRNFPLILESPSPNQTSLYFCASSSTGTGANVLTFGAGSRLTVL.

This rearrangement joins TRBV29-1 to TRBJ1-4; no clear D gene. Germline CDR1 reads SQVTM; CDR2 reads ANQGSEA. The CDR3 has 12 amino acids. V was clipped by 6 bases and J by 3 bases, with 8 bases between them. CDR3 in amino acids: CSVWAPNEKLFF. CDR3 sequence (DNA): TGCAGCGTATGGGCCCCTAATGAAAAACTGTTTTTT.

The chain recombines TRBV13 with TRBJ1-1; maybe TRBD1 (5 bases). Germline CDR1 and CDR2: PRHDT and FYEKMQ (reference sequence). V was clipped by 0 bases and J by 10 bases, with 30 bases between them. The CDR3 consists of 19 residues. The CDR3 coding sequence is TGTGCCAGCAGCTTAGGATTAGTGGGGCGGTTTCGCACGGAGCTTGGAGCTTTCTTT. Translated, it gives CASSLGLVGRFRTELGAFF.

The J gene is TRBJ2-1, the V gene TRBV3-1 (or the pseudogene TRBV3-2); 8 bases agree with TRBD2. Germline V CDR1 and CDR2: LGHDT, YNNKEL (reference sequence). This CDR3 spans 15 amino acids. The junction had 8 bases not matched to a gene; V was cut back by 1 base and J by 9 bases. The CDR3 spells CASSQGSGGPIEQFF. The CDR3 region has the DNA TGTGCCAGCAGCCAAGGGTCGGGGGGGCCCATTGAGCAGTTCTTC.

In its sample, this clone was seen once. V gene TRBV7-9 combines with J gene TRBJ1-5; D not resolved. V was cut by 3 bases and J by 10 bases, with 13 bases left in between. The CDR3 loop spans 13 amino acids. Germline CDR1 reads SEHNR; CDR2 reads FQNEAQ (reference sequence). For the CDR3, the DNA is TGTGCCAGCAGCTTGTGGGAGCTGGGTCCCCAGCATTTT. Its translation is CASSLWELGPQHF.

The chain has TRBV6-5 and TRBJ2-5, with D perhaps TRBD2 (6 bases). V was trimmed by 5 bases and J by 5 bases, leaving 12 bases between them. Germline V gene sequence: CDR1 MNHEY, CDR2 SVGAGI. This CDR3 has 13 amino acids. CDR3 sequence reads: CASSISGGETQYF. In nucleotides, the CDR3 is TGTGCCAGCAGTATATCTGGGGGGGAGACCCAGTACTTC.

This clone was detected only once. V is TRBV7-8 and J is TRBJ1-5, with 11 bases aligning to TRBD1. The CDR3 is 17 amino acids. Germline loops: CDR1 SGHVS, CDR2 FQNEAQ. The junction had 11 bases not matched to a gene; V was cut back by 5 bases and J by 5 bases. The CDR3 loop reads CASSPHGTGGPHQPQHF. The CDR3 bases are TGTGCCAGCAGCCCCCACGGGACAGGGGGTCCCCATCAGCCCCAGCATTTT.

The chain couples TRBV9 to TRBJ1-4; TRBD1 is a possible D gene (6 bases). The V end was cut by 3 bases, the J end by 8 bases, with 17 bases between. This CDR3 is 15 amino acids long. Germline V CDR1 and CDR2: SGDLS, YYNGEE. The CDR3 bases are TGTGCCAGCAGCGGTCAACAGGGCTTGCAGGAAAAACTGTTTTTT. Translating gives CASSGQQGLQEKLFF.

V is TRBV27 and J is TRBJ1-1; D ambiguous. Trimming left V 1 base short and J 2 bases short, with 8 bases between. This CDR3 has 14 residues. CDR1 and CDR2 (germline): MNHEY, SMNVEV (reference sequence). The CDR3 DNA follows: TGTGCCAGCAGTTTATTGCAGGTTAACACTGAAGCTTTCTTT. Its protein is CASSLLQVNTEAFF.

The J gene is TRBJ2-5, the V gene TRBV7-9, with D tentatively TRBD2 (5 bases). V was cut by 4 bases and J by 0 bases, with 9 bases left in between. CDR3 length: 14 residues. Germline V gene data show CDR1 as SEHNR and CDR2 as FQNEAQ (reference sequence). The CDR3 DNA reads as TGTGCCAGCAGCTCACAGCGGTACCAAGAGACCCAGTACTTC. It specifies CASSSQRYQETQYF.

The V gene is TRBV3-1 (or the pseudogene TRBV3-2), the J gene TRBJ2-5; D gene uncertain. The CDR3 is 13 residues long. In germline, CDR1 is LGHDT, CDR2 YNNKEL (reference sequence). Trimming cost V 5 bases and J 5 bases, with 12 bases left between them. CDR3 nucleotide sequence: TGTGCCAGCAGCACAAACCTCGGGGAGACCCAGTACTTC. Its translation is CASSTNLGETQYF.

In its sample, this clone was seen once. V and J are TRBV6-5 and TRBJ2-3; 11 positions match TRBD2. V lost 7 bases to trimming and J lost 1 base; unmatched junction nucleotides: 4. This CDR3 is 15 amino acids long. CDR1 and CDR2 from the germline V gene are MNHEY and SVGAGI. As DNA, the CDR3 is TGTGCCAGCAAGGAGACTAGCGGGGGCACAGATACGCAGTATTTT. It specifies CASKETSGGTDTQYF.